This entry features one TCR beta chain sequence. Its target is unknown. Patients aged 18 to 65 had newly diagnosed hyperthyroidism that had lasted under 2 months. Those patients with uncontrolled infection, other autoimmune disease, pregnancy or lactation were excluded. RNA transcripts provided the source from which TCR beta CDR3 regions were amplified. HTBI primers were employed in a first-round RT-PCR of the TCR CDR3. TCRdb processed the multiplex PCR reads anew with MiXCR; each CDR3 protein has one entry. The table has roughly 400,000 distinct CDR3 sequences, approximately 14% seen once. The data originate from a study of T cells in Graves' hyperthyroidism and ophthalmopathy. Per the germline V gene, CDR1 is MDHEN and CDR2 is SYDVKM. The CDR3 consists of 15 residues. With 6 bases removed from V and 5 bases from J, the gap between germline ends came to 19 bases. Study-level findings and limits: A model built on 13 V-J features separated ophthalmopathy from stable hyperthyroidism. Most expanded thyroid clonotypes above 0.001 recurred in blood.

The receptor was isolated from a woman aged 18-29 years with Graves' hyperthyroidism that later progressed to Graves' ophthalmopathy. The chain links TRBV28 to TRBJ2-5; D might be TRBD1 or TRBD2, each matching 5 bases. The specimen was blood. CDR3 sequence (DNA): TGTGCCAGCAGCAGGGTTTGGGGGAATGGCGAGACCCAGTACTTC. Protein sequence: CASSRVWGNGETQYF.